Shown below are 11 T cell receptor beta chains from a single sample sequenced in a study of PD-1 blockade in classical Hodgkin lymphoma. Data came from immunoSEQ multiplex PCR; TCRdb stores just in-frame clones and leaves some out. Here the sample spans approximately 29,000 clones, about 82% being singletons. Stated time point: cycle 4 day 1 (C4D1), after more than five weeks of nivolumab. Each patient experienced a relapse that followed autologous stem cell transplantation, and brentuximab vedotin exposure varied. Source: peripheral blood mononuclear cells (PBMCs), taken before the fourth cycle of nivolumab. These receptors all come from a human donor with classical Hodgkin lymphoma.

The chain carries TRBV10-3 and TRBJ2-3, with D possibly TRBD2 on 5 matching bases. Germline V lookup: CDR1 ENHRY, CDR2 SYGVKD. CDR3 length: 13 amino acids. CDR3 residues: CATGVEGTDTQYF. The DNA of the CDR3 is TGTGCAACCGGGGTGGAAGGGACAGATACGCAGTATTTT.

The CDR3 loop reads CASTDSGVPGNTIYF. CDR3 nucleotide sequence: TGTGCCAGCACCGATAGTGGAGTACCTGGAAACACCATATATTTT. The genes are TRBV18 and TRBJ1-3; D gene ambiguous. Looked up from germline, CDR1 is KGHSH and CDR2 is LQKENI. Trimming shortened V by 8 bases and J by 2 bases, and 16 bases separated the two germline ends. The CDR3 is made up of 15 amino acids.

The J gene is TRBJ2-2, the V gene TRBV7-9; 7 positions match TRBD2. V lost 7 bases, J lost 0 bases, and 8 bases stayed unmatched. The CDR3 is 16 residues long. Germline V CDR1 and CDR2: SEHNR, FQNEAQ (reference sequence). CDR3 bases: TGTGCCAGCAATTTTCCGGGAGGCGCGAACACCGGGGAGCTGTTTTTT. Protein sequence: CASNFPGGANTGELFF. Filled out from reference TRBV7-9 and TRBJ2-2, the complete variable domain reads DTGVSQNPRHKITKRGQNVTFRCDPISEHNRLYWYRQTLGQGPEFLTYFQNEAQLEKSRLLSDRFSAERPKGSFSTLEIQRTEQGDSAMYLCASNFPGGANTGELFFGEGSRLTVL.

On this clone: The same CDR3 also results from other DNA sequences found in this sample. The CDR3 reads CSVEWGFGYTF. The CDR3 DNA follows: TGCAGCGTTGAATGGGGATTTGGCTACACCTTC. The rearrangement links TRBV29-1 to TRBJ1-2; D is unresolved. V was cut by 2 bases and J by 7 bases, with 8 bases left in between. CDR1 and CDR2 from the germline V gene are SQVTM and ANQGSEA. CDR3 length equals 11 residues.

V usage is TRBV11-2 and J usage is TRBJ2-7, with D tentatively TRBD1 or TRBD2 (6 bases each). Trimming removed 2 bases at V and 3 bases at J, with 11 bases between. CDR1 and CDR2 (germline): SGHAT, FQNNGV. CDR3 length equals 14 residues. CDR3 nucleotides: TGTGCCAGCAGCTTAAGTGGGGGGCACTACGAGCAGTACTTC. Protein sequence: CASSLSGGHYEQYF. Full variable domain (remainder filled in from reference TRBV11-2 and TRBJ2-7): EAGVAQSPRYKIIEKRQSVAFWCNPISGHATLYWYQQILGQGPKLLIQFQNNGVVDDSQLPKDRFSAERLKGVDSTLKIQPAKLEDSAVYLCASSLSGGHYEQYFGPGTRLTVT.

The J gene is TRBJ2-3, the V gene TRBV19, with 8 bases identical to TRBD2. After removal of 10 bases from V and 1 base from J, the junction contained 25 bases not matched to a gene. CDR1 and CDR2 from the germline V gene are LNHDA and SQIVND (reference sequence). The CDR3 length is 20 residues. CDR3 region: CATTTWRGEGTSGGTDTQYF. DNA for the CDR3: TGTGCCACCACAACTTGGCGAGGGGAAGGGACTAGTGGCGGCACAGATACGCAGTATTTT.

The J gene is TRBJ2-7, the V gene TRBV6-5, with TRBD1 matching over 9 bases. CDR3 length: 15 amino acids. J gave up 4 bases and V 0 bases, and 4 bases lay outside the gene matches. Per germline, CDR1 MNHEY and CDR2 SVGAGI. CDR3 loop: CASSYSGTGRYEQYF. The CDR3 bases are TGTGCCAGCAGTTACTCAGGGACAGGGAGATACGAGCAGTACTTC.

The rearrangement links TRBV19 to TRBJ2-7; D remains unclear. Germline CDR1 is LNHDA and CDR2 is SQIVND (reference sequence). The CDR3 extends over 14 amino acids. Trimming cost V 0 bases and J 1 base, with 7 bases left between them. CDR3 DNA: TGTGCCAGTAGTATAGATGTGACGTCCTACGAGCAGTACTTC. It is translated as CASSIDVTSYEQYF.

The J gene is TRBJ2-7, the V gene TRBV28; 10 nucleotides match TRBD2. V dropped 3 bases and J dropped 3; count of bases not matched to a gene: 8. Germline V gene sequence: CDR1 MDHEN, CDR2 SYDVKM. The CDR3 covers 16 residues. This chain's CDR3 is CASSFREAGGIYEQYF. The CDR3 bases are TGTGCCAGCAGTTTTAGGGAAGCGGGAGGGATCTACGAGCAGTACTTC.

The chain is built from TRBV5-1 and TRBJ2-1; a weak D match, TRBD1 (5 bases). CDR1 is SGHRS, CDR2 YFSETQ, per germline. The CDR3 has 12 amino acids. Trimming took 1 base from V and 8 from J, leaving 7 bases between them. CDR3 amino acids: CASSLTGDEQFF. The CDR3 nucleotides read TGCGCCAGCAGCTTGACAGGCGATGAGCAGTTCTTC.

This clone was picked up one time. The DNA for the CDR3 is TGCGCCAGCAGCCAAGATTGGGTTGCCCGGGACACGAACATTCAGTACTTC. Translation: CASSQDWVARDTNIQYF. The chain has TRBV4-1 and TRBJ2-4, with D possibly matching TRBD1 (6 bases). There are 17 residues in the CDR3. Trimming removed 0 bases at V and 7 bases at J, with 19 bases between. Germline CDR1 MGHRA, CDR2 YSYEKL.